This TCR beta chain comes out of a study of long-term antiretroviral therapy in people with HIV (dated by TCRdb to between 2020 and 2023). Notes on the research overall: The earliest samples were collected about a decade before the 2015 WHO recommendation for immediate ART, when ART was typically delayed until CD4 counts fell. No cross-contamination during QIAcube processing turned up in test extractions that ran a monoclonal T-cell line alongside 30 to 35 polyclonal samples. A retrospective serial study tested whether ART initiation and durable HIV suppression were associated with changes in peripheral blood TRB repertoire composition and diversity. Of the 30 participants with HIV, about a dozen were female. A total of about 200 cryopreserved PBMC samples were contributed to the cohort by 30 adults with confirmed HIV infection, with samples collected serially over a mean of approximately six years (range 1-12).

The immunoSEQ hsTCRB v3.0 assay was used at survey level resolution for TRB variable region sequencing. The target sequencing depth for TRB was 40,000-50,000 T-cell genomes per sample. Pooled TRB libraries were sequenced on an Illumina MiSeq with a v3 150-cycle kit. Under the source paper's analysis protocol: Repertoire analysis was performed in R inside a reproducible Nextflow workflow that covered QC, data transformation and analysis. Custom analyses were implemented in LymphoSeq2, an R package for AIRR-Seq data exploration. A few samples that produced fewer than 5000 total TRB sequences were removed, so under 200 HIV repertoires were analyzed. Among the approximately 180 HIV repertoires that were kept, some 60 were collected before ART initiation and roughly 130 were collected after ART initiation. Repertoires were downsampled to 5000 TRB nucleotide sequences, and summary statistics were averaged over 100 downsampling iterations. TRB sequences were retained for analysis only if CDR3 regions of at least seven amino acids were present. Two measures captured diversity: a Shannon entropy-derived clonality score and the Gini coefficient. In repertoire networks, the top 5000 CDR3 amino acid sequences were linked whenever an edit distance of one separated two sequences. Antigen specificity groups and MHC restriction were predicted for TRB CDR3 amino acid sequences with GLIPH2. Known CMV, EBV, HIV or tissue antigen associations were flagged by matching CDR3 amino acid sequences against VDJdb and McPAS-TCR. Pre-ART, post-ART and control groups were compared with Wilcoxon signed-rank tests and Holm-Bonferroni correction. TCRdb provides this immuneACCESS table in a form limited to in-frame rearrangements. Some clones are lacking; in checked studies, under half of them reflect an unresolved V gene, and why the rest are absent is not known. Clone size and V and J calls were adopted from that table, with D and trimming inferred from the DNA. The sample table shows about 20,000 clones, and approximately 88% are seen once. Of the sample, approximately 10% falls within the top ten clones.

This clone has more than one count but fewer than ten. Its cognate antigen has yet to be identified. Per-base qualities were not stored, and no clone one base away is much larger. Inclusion was restricted to participants for whom at least one PBMC sample before ART initiation and at least two post-ART samples were available. All participants with HIV were treated in the United States of America. Before DNA extraction, cryopreserved samples of 1-10 million PBMC were thawed and washed. At the time of the earliest PBMC sample, participants with HIV were aged between roughly 20 and 60 years. Per participant, PBMC samples came from 1-4 timepoints prior to ART initiation and 2-8 timepoints following ART initiation, for a median of 7 samples. For every participant, serial HIV viral load, CD4+ T-cell count, ART history and demographic data were obtained. A Qiagen kit on a QIAcube was used to extract genomic DNA from unsorted PBMC, with samples processed in batches of 12.

The trim is 2 bases for V and 0 bases for J, with a gap of 9 bases between the germline ends. The germline V gene provides CDR1 SQVTM and CDR2 ANQGSEA. The CDR3 contains 14 residues, cysteine and phenylalanine counted. The CDR3 DNA has 42 bases and is translated from base 1. Overall study outcomes, separate from this receptor: No data were available on ART adherence, viral resistance or therapy changes, limiting inferences about post-ART repertoire changes. At every time point, the repertoire was dominated by expanded TRB clones first identified before ART initiation, although this dominance fluctuated and, in many PLHIV, declined after ART. Samples dated from the mid-2000s to the late 2010s, and the ART regimens used may be less effective than current ones. Owing to limited PBMC availability, only the TCR beta chain was sequenced, without alpha chain pairing. A significant increase in TRB diversity was found to be associated with ART initiation, although TRB diversity was observed to remain significantly below that of transplant donor controls even after long-term ART. CDR3 length ranges in HIV repertoires were narrower than in controls, and network structure suggested an antigen-experienced repertoire with only a slight naive shift after ART. Because pre-ART samples had limited cell numbers, profiling was done on unsorted PBMC rather than on sorted CD4+ and CD8+ T cells.

The TCR originated in a woman between 40 and 50 years old with HIV. The sample here was unsorted PBMCs, taken 1.2 years after starting antiretroviral therapy. In this chain, TRBV29-1 is recombined with TRBJ2-3; TRBD1 might be the D gene, on 6 matching bases. The CDR3 sequence is CSVEHRASTDTQYF. The DNA is as follows: TGCAGCGTTGAACACAGGGCTAGCACAGATACGCAGTATTTT.